Sequencing of this T cell receptor beta chain was carried out in a study of shared clonotypes between healthy human individuals. Generated by immunoSEQ multiplex PCR, the TCRdb table keeps only in-frame clones and is missing some. The table records approximately 600,000 clones, approximately 95% of them present only once. This CDR3 contains 15 residues. Germline V gene sequence: CDR1 ENHRY, CDR2 SYGVKD. As defined, naive CD8 cells were CD45RO-negative and positively selected for CCR7, with terminally differentiated effector memory CD45RA+ cells excluded. The chain has TRBV10-3 and TRBJ2-5; TRBD2 aligns across 8 bases. The assigned J gene may be wrong: the sequence end matches TRBJ2-7 better. Sequencing used naive CD8+ T cells sorted from blood. This receptor was obtained from a woman aged 30 to 39 in good health. The CDR3 protein is CAIGEAGEGYYEQYF. DNA for the CDR3: TGTGCCATAGGAGAAGCGGGAGAGGGGTACTACGAGCAGTACTTC.